This TCR beta chain was retrieved from a study of T cell responses to AZD1222 COVID-19 vaccine. Study-wide findings and caveats: Along spike, vaccine-associated CD4 TCRs were found throughout, with dominance at 160-218 and 743-854. Reportedly, nearly half the spike-specific TCRs target unmutated variant regions.

Produced via immunoSEQ multiplex PCR; TCRdb's table is partial and in-frame only. Of approximately 110,000 clones in the sample, around 89% are singletons; the top ten hold approximately 6.4%. About this clone itself: Its antigen is still unknown.

CDR1 is MGHRA, CDR2 YSYEKL, per germline. V was shortened by 1 base and J by 3 bases, with 5 bases between the two germline ends. The CDR3 extends over 13 amino acids. This chain connects TRBV4-1 to TRBJ2-3; D is perhaps TRBD2 (5 bases). The source material was peripheral blood, sampled 28 days after the second AZD1222 dose. The TCR originated in an adult who received the AZD1222 COVID-19 vaccine. CDR3 protein: CASSQAGTDTQYF. Here the CDR3 DNA reads TGCGCCAGCAGCCAAGCGGGGACAGATACGCAGTATTTT.